Presented here are 18 T cell receptor beta chains from one specimen sequenced in a study of blood T cells in healthy people across ages. The second PCR ran roughly 7 to 11 cycles with a sample-barcoded 5' primer and J-beta primers. TCRdb reprocessed the 5' RACE reads via MiXCR and lists one record per CDR3 protein. The table lists almost 800,000 distinct CDR3 sequences, about three fifths of them singletons. Sequenced sample: blood. The source of these receptors is a man aged 30 to 45 in good health.

The gene calls are TRBV12-3 or TRBV12-4 and TRBJ2-5, with 11 bases that match TRBD1. Losses at the gene ends were 8 bases for V and 7 bases for J; bases not matched to a gene: 3. This CDR3 is built from 12 residues. The CDR3 here is CASRGTGGTQYF. Written as DNA, the CDR3 is TGTGCCAGCCGGGGGACAGGGGGGACCCAGTACTTC.

The V gene is TRBV5-1, the J gene TRBJ1-2; D possibly corresponds to TRBD1 (6 bases). Germline V gives CDR1 SGHRS, CDR2 YFSETQ. This CDR3 comprises 17 residues. V dropped 5 bases and J dropped 2 bases, with 22 bases sitting between them. The CDR3 sequence is CASSTPQGFLKNYGYTF. DNA of the CDR3: TGCGCCAGCAGTACGCCCCAGGGGTTCTTGAAGAACTATGGCTACACCTTC.

The gene calls are TRBV28 and TRBJ1-2, with D maybe TRBD1 (6 bases). The CDR3 extends over 14 amino acids. Germline V CDR1 and CDR2: MDHEN, SYDVKM. Trimming pared 7 bases from V and 0 bases from J, leaving 12 bases between. Here the CDR3 DNA reads TGTGCCAGCACCTCGACAGGAACTAACTATGGCTACACCTTC. This translates into CASTSTGTNYGYTF.

V and J are TRBV3-1 and TRBJ2-6; D might be TRBD1 (6 bases). The V end was cut by 2 bases, the J end by 0 bases, with 8 bases between. This CDR3 spans 16 amino acids. The V gene's germline CDR1 is LGHDT and CDR2 YNNKEL (reference sequence). CDR3 nucleotides: TGTGCCAGCAGCCAATTACAGGGCTCTGGGGCCAACGTCCTGACTTTC. Amino acids: CASSQLQGSGANVLTF.

The V and J genes are TRBV4-2 and TRBJ2-1; 10 bases map to TRBD2. The CDR3 is 16 residues long. Losses at the gene ends were 5 bases for V and 4 bases for J; bases not matched to a gene: 8. Germline CDR1 LGHNA, CDR2 YNFKEQ. CDR3 amino acids: CASSVQTSGAYNEQFF. DNA for the CDR3: TGTGCCAGCAGCGTCCAAACTAGCGGGGCTTACAATGAGCAGTTCTTC.

This chain uses TRBV7-9 with TRBJ2-3, with TRBD2 matching over 11 bases. This CDR3 comprises 18 residues. Trimming at V came to 5 bases and at J to 8 bases, leaving 18 bases not matched to a gene. The germline CDR1 and CDR2 sequences are SEHNR and FQNEAQ (reference sequence). The chain's CDR3 is CASSRPGLAEYTTGTQYF. The CDR3 nucleotides read TGTGCCAGCAGCCGCCCGGGACTAGCGGAATATACAACCGGTACGCAGTATTTT.

The CDR3 is CASSLDRAVDTQYF. Written as DNA, the CDR3 is TGTGCCAGCAGCTTAGATAGGGCGGTTGATACGCAGTATTTT. This chain joins TRBV7-2 and TRBJ2-3; unclear D gene. Germline V CDR1 and CDR2: SGHTA, FQGNSA. The V end was cut by 1 base, the J end by 6 bases, with 11 bases between. The CDR3 sequence is 14 residues long.

This chain joins TRBV7-2 and TRBJ2-5; D not certain. Germline CDR1 is SGHTA and CDR2 is FQGNSA. CDR3 length equals 13 residues. V lost 0 bases, J lost 6 bases, and 8 bases lay in between. The DNA of the CDR3 is TGTGCCAGCAGCTTAGCGGGCTCAAAGACCCAGTACTTC. Protein product: CASSLAGSKTQYF.

This clonotype occurred a few times. V gene TRBV29-1 combines with J gene TRBJ2-1; D might be TRBD2 (6 bases). Trimming took 2 bases from V and 2 from J, leaving 10 bases between them. Per the germline V gene, CDR1 is SQVTM and CDR2 is ANQGSEA. The CDR3 is made up of 14 amino acids. The CDR3 is CSVESGPTYNEQFF. The CDR3 nucleotides are TGCAGCGTTGAAAGCGGGCCAACCTACAATGAGCAGTTCTTC.

V usage is TRBV10-3 and J usage is TRBJ2-1, with D possibly being TRBD1 (5 bases). V dropped 0 bases and J dropped 7 bases, with 13 bases sitting between them. The CDR3 totals 15 residues. Germline assignment: CDR1 ENHRY and CDR2 SYGVKD. The CDR3 DNA follows: TGTGCCATCAGTGAGTCCAGACAGTCTAAGAATGAGCAGTTCTTC. Translation: CAISESRQSKNEQFF.

V is TRBV20-1 and J is TRBJ2-7, with D perhaps matching TRBD1 (6 bases). This CDR3 has 15 residues. Germline CDR1 is DFQATT and CDR2 is SNEGSKA (reference sequence). The ends were cut back, 3 bases at V and 5 bases at J, with 20 bases in the middle. The CDR3 spells CSASAQDRGGHEQYF. The CDR3 region has the DNA TGCAGTGCTAGTGCCCAGGACAGAGGAGGCCACGAGCAGTACTTC.

This clonotype was found a few times. This chain's CDR3 is CAIWSGDYNEQFF. The CDR3 bases are TGTGCCATCTGGTCGGGGGATTACAATGAGCAGTTCTTC. The chain uses TRBV10-3 and TRBJ2-1, with D possibly TRBD2 on 6 matching bases. Germline values: CDR1 ENHRY, CDR2 SYGVKD. This CDR3 comprises 13 residues. Trimming removed 8 bases at V and 4 bases at J, with 12 bases between.

This chain uses TRBV4-1 with TRBJ2-3, with 7 bases that match TRBD1. Germline V gene data show CDR1 as MGHRA and CDR2 as YSYEKL. V dropped 2 bases and J dropped 7; count of bases not matched to a gene: 3. The CDR3 has 13 residues. In DNA form, the CDR3 reads TGCGCCAGCAGCCAAACCAGGGGGAATACGCAGTATTTT. Its protein product is CASSQTRGNTQYF.

The rearrangement links TRBV6-1 to TRBJ2-2; no clear D. This CDR3 comprises 15 residues. In germline, CDR1 is MNHNS, CDR2 SASEGT. V was cut by 6 bases and J by 1 base, with 12 bases left in between. The CDR3 bases are TGTGCCAGCAGAGCCCAGATGGTGAACACCGGGGAGCTGTTTTTT. It codes for CASRAQMVNTGELFF.

This chain links TRBV5-1 with TRBJ2-7; 9 positions match TRBD1. V shed 4 bases, J shed 5 bases, and the junction held 7 bases outside the gene matches. The CDR3 has 14 amino acids. The germline gives CDR1 SGHRS, CDR2 YFSETQ. CDR3 residues: CASSRGGQGDEQYF. The CDR3, as DNA: TGCGCCAGCAGCCGAGGGGGACAGGGTGACGAGCAGTACTTC.

CDR3 nucleotides: TGTGCCTGGAGTACGTACGTCGGCGACGAGCAGTACTTC. This sequence encodes CAWSTYVGDEQYF. The chain uses TRBV30 and TRBJ2-5; D remains unclear. The J call may be faulty, since TRBJ2-7 better matches the DNA end. The CDR3 totals 13 residues. Germline V gene data show CDR1 as GTSNPN and CDR2 as SVGIG (reference sequence).

This chain joins TRBV25-1 and TRBJ2-5; 7 positions agree with TRBD1. This CDR3 is 14 amino acids long. The germline V gene has CDR1 MGHDK and CDR2 SYGVNS. Trimming removed 4 bases from V and 8 bases from J; junction bases left unmatched: 10. The CDR3 region has the DNA TGTGCCAGCAGTGCGGCTAGGGGGCAAGTAACCCAGTACTTC. Amino acid sequence: CASSAARGQVTQYF.

The chain is built from TRBV29-1 and TRBJ1-2, with TRBD1 matching 8 bases. Germline assignment: CDR1 SQVTM and CDR2 ANQGSEA. V lost 6 bases to trimming and J lost 6 bases; unmatched junction nucleotides: 3. This CDR3 spans 11 amino acids. This chain's CDR3 is CSVGQADGYTF. The CDR3 DNA reads as TGCAGCGTGGGACAGGCGGATGGCTACACCTTC.